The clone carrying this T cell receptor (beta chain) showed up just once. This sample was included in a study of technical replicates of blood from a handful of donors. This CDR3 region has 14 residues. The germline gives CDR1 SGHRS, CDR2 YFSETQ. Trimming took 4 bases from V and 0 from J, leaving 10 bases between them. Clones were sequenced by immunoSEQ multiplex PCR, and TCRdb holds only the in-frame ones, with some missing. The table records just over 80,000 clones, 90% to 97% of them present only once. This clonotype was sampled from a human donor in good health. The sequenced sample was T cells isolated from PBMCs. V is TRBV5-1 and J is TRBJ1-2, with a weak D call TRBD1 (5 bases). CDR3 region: CASSVQGPNYGYTF. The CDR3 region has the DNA TGCGCCAGCAGCGTGCAGGGTCCTAACTATGGCTACACCTTC.